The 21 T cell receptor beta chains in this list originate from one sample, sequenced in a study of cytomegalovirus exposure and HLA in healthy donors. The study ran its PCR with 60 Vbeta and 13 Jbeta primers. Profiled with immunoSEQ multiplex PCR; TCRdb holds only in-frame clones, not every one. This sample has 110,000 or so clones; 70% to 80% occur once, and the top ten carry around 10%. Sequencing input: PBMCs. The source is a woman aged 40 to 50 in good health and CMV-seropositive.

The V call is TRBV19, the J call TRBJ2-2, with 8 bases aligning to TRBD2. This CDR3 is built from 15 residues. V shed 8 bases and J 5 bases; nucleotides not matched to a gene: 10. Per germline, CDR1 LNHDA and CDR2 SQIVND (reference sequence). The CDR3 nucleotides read TGTGCCAGTGGCCGGACTAGCCTCGTAACCGGGGAGCTGTTTTTT. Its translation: CASGRTSLVTGELFF.

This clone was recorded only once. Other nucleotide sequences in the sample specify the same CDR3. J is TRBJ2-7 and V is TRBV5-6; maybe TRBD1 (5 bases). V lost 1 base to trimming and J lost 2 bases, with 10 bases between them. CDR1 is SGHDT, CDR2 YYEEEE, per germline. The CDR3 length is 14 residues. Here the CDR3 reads CASSLYRLTYEQYF. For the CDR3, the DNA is TGTGCCAGCAGCTTGTACAGGTTAACCTACGAGCAGTACTTC.

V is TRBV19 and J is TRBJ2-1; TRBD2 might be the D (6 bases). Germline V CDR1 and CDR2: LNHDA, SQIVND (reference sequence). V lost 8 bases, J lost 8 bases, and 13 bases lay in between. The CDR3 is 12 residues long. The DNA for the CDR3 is TGTGCCAGTCGAGGACTATTCGATGAGCAGTTCTTC. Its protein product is CASRGLFDEQFF.

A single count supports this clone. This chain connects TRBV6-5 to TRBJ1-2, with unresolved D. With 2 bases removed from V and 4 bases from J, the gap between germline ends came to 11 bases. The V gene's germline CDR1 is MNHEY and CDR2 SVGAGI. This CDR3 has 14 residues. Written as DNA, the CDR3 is TGTGCCAGCAGTTACAAGTCAGGCGCCTATGGCTACACCTTC. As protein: CASSYKSGAYGYTF.

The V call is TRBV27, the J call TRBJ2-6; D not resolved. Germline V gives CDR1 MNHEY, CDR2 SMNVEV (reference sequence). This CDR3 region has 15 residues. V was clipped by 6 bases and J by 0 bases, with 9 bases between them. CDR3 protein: CASSSTNSGANVLTF. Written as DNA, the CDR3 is TGTGCCAGCAGCTCAACTAACTCTGGGGCCAACGTCCTGACTTTC.

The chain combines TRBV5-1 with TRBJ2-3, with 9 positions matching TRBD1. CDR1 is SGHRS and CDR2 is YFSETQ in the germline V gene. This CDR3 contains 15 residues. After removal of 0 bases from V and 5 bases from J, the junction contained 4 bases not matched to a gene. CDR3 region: CASSLGGQGVDTQYF. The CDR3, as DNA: TGCGCCAGCAGCTTGGGGGGACAGGGAGTAGATACGCAGTATTTT.

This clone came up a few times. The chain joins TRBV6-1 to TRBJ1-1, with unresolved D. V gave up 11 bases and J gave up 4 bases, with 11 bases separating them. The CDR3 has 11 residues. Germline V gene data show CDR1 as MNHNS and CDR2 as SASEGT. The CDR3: CAGSRGTEAFF. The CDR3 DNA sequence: TGTGCCGGATCTCGGGGCACTGAAGCTTTCTTT.

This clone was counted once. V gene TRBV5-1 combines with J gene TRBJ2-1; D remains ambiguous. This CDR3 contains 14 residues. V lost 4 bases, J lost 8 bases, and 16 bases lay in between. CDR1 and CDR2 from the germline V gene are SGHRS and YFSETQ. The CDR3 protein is CASSPTSSGDEQFF. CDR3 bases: TGCGCCAGCAGCCCCACCTCGAGTGGTGATGAGCAGTTCTTC.

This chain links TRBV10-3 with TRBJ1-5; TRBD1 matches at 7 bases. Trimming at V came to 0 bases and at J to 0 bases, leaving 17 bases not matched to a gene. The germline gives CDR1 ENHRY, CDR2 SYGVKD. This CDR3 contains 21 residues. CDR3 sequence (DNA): TGTGCCATCAGTGAGTCCACGCCATTTACAGGGGACCCTTATAGCAATCAGCCCCAGCATTTT. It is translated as CAISESTPFTGDPYSNQPQHF.

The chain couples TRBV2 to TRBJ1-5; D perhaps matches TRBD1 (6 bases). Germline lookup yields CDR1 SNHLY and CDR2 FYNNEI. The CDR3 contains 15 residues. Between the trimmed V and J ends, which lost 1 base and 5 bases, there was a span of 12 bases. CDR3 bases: TGTGCCAGCAGTGAAGGCCCAGGGGAGTATCAGCCCCAGCATTTT. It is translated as CASSEGPGEYQPQHF.

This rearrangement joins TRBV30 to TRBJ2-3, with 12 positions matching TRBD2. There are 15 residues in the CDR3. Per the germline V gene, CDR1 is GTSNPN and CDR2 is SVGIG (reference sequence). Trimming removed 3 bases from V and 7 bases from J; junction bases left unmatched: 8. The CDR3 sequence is CAWRFLAGGAHTQYF. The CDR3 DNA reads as TGTGCCTGGAGGTTCCTAGCGGGGGGGGCACATACGCAGTATTTT.

The CDR3 region has the DNA TGTGCCTGGGCGAGGCGGACAGGGCAGAACACTGAAGCTTTCTTT. Translation: CAWARRTGQNTEAFF. This chain connects TRBV30 to TRBJ1-1; 8 positions agree with TRBD1. V dropped 5 bases and J dropped 1; count of bases not matched to a gene: 9. The germline V gene has CDR1 GTSNPN and CDR2 SVGIG (reference sequence). CDR3 size: 15 residues.

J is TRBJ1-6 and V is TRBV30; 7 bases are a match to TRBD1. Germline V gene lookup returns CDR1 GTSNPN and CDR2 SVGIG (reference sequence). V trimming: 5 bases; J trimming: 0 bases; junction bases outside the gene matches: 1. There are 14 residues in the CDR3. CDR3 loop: CAWGTASYNSPLHF. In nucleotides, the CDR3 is TGTGCCTGGGGGACAGCCTCCTATAATTCACCCCTCCACTTT.

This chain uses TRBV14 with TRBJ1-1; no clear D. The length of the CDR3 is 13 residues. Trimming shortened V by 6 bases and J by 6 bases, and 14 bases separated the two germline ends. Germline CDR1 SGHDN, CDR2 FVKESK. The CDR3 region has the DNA TGTGCCAGCAGTCATGGAGGGCTCGCTGAAGCTTTCTTT. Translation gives CASSHGGLAEAFF.

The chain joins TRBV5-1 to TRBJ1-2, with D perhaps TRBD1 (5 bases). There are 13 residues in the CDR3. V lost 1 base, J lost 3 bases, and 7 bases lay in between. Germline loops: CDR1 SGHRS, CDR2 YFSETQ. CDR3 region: CASSLLTDYGYTF. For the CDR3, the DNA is TGCGCCAGCAGCTTGCTGACAGACTATGGCTACACCTTC.

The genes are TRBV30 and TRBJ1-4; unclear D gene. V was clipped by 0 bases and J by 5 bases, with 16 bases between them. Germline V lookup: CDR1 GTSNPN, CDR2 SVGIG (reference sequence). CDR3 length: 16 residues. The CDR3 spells CAWSVRWEVRNEKLFF. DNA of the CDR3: TGTGCCTGGAGTGTACGCTGGGAGGTTCGAAATGAAAAACTGTTTTTT. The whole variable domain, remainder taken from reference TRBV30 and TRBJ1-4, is SQTIHQWPATLVQPVGSPLSLECTVEGTSNPNLYWYRQAAGRGLQLLFYSVGIGQISSEVPQNLSASRPQDRQFILSSKKLLLSDSGFYLCAWSVRWEVRNEKLFFGSGTQLSVL.

The CDR3 DNA is TGTGCCAGCAGCTCGAGCGGTCCAAGCTCCTACAATGAGCAGTTCTTC. Protein sequence: CASSSSGPSSYNEQFF. The chain links TRBV7-6 to TRBJ2-1; perhaps TRBD2 as D (5 bases). CDR1 and CDR2 from the germline V gene are SGHVS and FNYEAQ. The CDR3 spans 16 residues. Trimming stripped 4 bases from V and 0 bases from J, with 13 bases between.

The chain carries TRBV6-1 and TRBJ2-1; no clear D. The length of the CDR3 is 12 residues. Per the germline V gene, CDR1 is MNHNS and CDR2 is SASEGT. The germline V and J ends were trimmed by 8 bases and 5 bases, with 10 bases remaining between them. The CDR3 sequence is CASGRYDNEQFF. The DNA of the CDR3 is TGTGCCAGCGGCAGGTACGACAATGAGCAGTTCTTC.

The CDR3 is CAWSVGGTGGSEQYF. The DNA for the CDR3 is TGTGCCTGGAGTGTAGGTGGGACAGGGGGCAGCGAGCAGTACTTC. The chain carries TRBV30 and TRBJ2-7; 12 nucleotides match TRBD1. The CDR3 loop spans 15 amino acids. The germline gives CDR1 GTSNPN, CDR2 SVGIG (reference sequence). The V gene end was trimmed by 0 bases and the J gene end by 6 bases; junction bases not matched to a gene: 6.

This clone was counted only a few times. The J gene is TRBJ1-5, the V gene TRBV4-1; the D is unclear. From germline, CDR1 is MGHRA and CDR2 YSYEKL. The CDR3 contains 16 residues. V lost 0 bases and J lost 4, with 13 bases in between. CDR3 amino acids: CASSQERRVGNQPQHF. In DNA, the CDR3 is TGCGCCAGCAGCCAAGAACGTCGGGTAGGAAATCAGCCCCAGCATTTT.

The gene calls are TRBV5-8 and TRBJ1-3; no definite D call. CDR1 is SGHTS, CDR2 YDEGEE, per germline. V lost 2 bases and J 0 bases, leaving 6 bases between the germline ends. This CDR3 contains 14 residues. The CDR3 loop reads CASSLAGSGNTIYF. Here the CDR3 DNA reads TGTGCCAGCAGCTTAGCGGGCTCTGGAAACACCATATATTTT.